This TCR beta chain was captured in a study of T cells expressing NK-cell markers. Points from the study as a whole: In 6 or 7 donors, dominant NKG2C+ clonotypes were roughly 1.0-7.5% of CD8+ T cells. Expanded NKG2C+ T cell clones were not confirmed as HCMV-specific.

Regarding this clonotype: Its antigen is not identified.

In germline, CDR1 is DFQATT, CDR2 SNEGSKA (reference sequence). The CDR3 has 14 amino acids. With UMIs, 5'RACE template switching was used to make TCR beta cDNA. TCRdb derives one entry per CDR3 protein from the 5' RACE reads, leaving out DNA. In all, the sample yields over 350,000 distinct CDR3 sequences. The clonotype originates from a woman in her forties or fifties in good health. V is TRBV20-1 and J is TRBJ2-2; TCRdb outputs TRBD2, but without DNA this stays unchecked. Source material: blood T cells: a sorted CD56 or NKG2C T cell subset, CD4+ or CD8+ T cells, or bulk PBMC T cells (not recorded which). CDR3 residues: CSATIAGVGGELFF.